Sequencing of this T cell receptor beta chain was carried out in a study of shared clonotypes between healthy human individuals. Methods used by the authors: Filtering was not the same, since immunoSEQ gave junction-only sequences without quality scores. TCRdb's copy holds only in-frame clones and misses some; the assay was immunoSEQ multiplex PCR. V and J calls and clone size are as listed in that table; D and trimming were resolved from the DNA. The repertoire holds about 710,000 clones, with 55% to 75% as singletons. Study findings and constraints: Though the depth was large, rarefaction showed that sorted-subset sequencing was incomplete.

Concerning this clone: The target antigen is unknown.

V lost 5 bases and J lost 5, with 18 bases in between. The germline V gene encodes CDR1 SGHTA and CDR2 FQGNSA. The length of the CDR3 is 15 residues. Sequencing used memory CD4+ T cells sorted from blood. Documented subset: CD45RA-negative fraction. This clonotype was obtained from a woman under 40 in good health. The chain is built from TRBV7-2 and TRBJ1-2, with a weak D call TRBD1 (5 bases). The CDR3 nucleotides are TGTGCCAGCAGCACACCCCGGGACCGTGTATATGGCTACACCTTC. It encodes CASSTPRDRVYGYTF.